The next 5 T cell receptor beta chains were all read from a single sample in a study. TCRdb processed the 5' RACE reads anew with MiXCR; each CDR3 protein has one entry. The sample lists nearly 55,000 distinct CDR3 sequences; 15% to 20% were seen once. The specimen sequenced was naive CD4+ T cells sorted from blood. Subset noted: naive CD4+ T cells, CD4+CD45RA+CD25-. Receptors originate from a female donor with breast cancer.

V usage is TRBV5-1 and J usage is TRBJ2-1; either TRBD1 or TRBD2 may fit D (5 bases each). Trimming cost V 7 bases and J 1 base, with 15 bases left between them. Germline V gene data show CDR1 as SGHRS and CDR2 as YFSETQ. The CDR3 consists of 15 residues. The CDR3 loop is CASSEGTQSYNEQFF. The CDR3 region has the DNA TGCGCCAGCTCCGAGGGGACCCAATCCTACAATGAGCAGTTCTTC.

CDR3 amino acids: CASSLTGTGGADTIYF. The CDR3 DNA reads as TGTGCCAGCAGTCTGACCGGGACAGGGGGCGCGGACACCATATATTTT. The chain combines TRBV28 with TRBJ1-3; 12 nucleotides agree with TRBD1. CDR1 is MDHEN, CDR2 SYDVKM, per germline. V lost 5 bases to trimming and J lost 8 bases; unmatched junction nucleotides: 10. The CDR3 has 16 amino acids.

The CDR3 nucleotides read TGCGCCAGCAGCTTGGTGGGCAGGGCTGAAGAGACCCAGTACTTC. Translating it yields CASSLVGRAEETQYF. The genes are TRBV5-1 and TRBJ2-5, with D possibly being TRBD1 (5 bases). Trimming pared 0 bases from V and 3 bases from J, leaving 12 bases between. From germline, CDR1 is SGHRS and CDR2 YFSETQ. CDR3 length equals 15 residues.

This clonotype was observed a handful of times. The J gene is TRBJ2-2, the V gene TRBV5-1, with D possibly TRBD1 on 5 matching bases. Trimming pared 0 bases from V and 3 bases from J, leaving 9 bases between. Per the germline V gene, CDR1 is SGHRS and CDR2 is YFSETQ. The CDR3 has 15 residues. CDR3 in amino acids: CASSLDRFDTGELFF. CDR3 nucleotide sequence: TGCGCCAGCAGCTTGGACAGGTTTGACACCGGGGAGCTGTTTTTT. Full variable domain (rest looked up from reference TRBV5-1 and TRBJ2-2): KAGVTQTPRYLIKTRGQQVTLSCSPISGHRSVSWYQQTPGQGLQFLFEYFSETQRNKGNFPGRFSGRQFSNSRSEMNVSTLELGDSALYLCASSLDRFDTGELFFGEGSRLTVL.

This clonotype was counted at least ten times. CDR3 sequence (DNA): TGTGCCATCATTGGGACTAGGTACGGGGAGCTGTTTTTT. Protein product: CAIIGTRYGELFF. The rearrangement joins TRBV10-3 to TRBJ2-2, with TRBD2 identical over 8 bases. CDR3 length: 13 amino acids. Germline trimming cut 7 bases from V and 7 bases from J; bases unmatched to any gene: 5. Germline CDR1 reads ENHRY; CDR2 reads SYGVKD.